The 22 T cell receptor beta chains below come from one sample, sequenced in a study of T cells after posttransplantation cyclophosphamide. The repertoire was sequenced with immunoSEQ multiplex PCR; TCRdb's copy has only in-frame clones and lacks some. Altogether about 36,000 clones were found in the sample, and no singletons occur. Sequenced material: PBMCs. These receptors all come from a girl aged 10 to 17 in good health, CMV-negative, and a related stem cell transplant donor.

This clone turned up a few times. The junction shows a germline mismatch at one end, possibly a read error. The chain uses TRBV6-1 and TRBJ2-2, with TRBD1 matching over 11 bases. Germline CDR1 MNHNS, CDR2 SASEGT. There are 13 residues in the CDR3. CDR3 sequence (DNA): TGCTCCCGGACAGGGGGCTCAGGCGGGGAGCTGTTTTTT. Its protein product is CSRTGGSGGELFF.

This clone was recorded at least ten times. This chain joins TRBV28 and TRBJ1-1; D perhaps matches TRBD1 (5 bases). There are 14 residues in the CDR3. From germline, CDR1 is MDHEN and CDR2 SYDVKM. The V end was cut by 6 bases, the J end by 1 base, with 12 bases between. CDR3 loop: CASRGRDGNTEAFF. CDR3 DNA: TGTGCCAGCAGGGGGCGGGACGGGAACACTGAAGCTTTCTTT.

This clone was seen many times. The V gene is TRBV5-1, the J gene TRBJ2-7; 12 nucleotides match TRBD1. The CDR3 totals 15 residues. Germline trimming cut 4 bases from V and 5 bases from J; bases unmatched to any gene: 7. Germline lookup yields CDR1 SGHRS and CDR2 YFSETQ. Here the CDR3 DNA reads TGCGCCAGCAGCGGGGGACAGGGGGCGGGCCACGAGCAGTACTTC. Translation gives CASSGGQGAGHEQYF.

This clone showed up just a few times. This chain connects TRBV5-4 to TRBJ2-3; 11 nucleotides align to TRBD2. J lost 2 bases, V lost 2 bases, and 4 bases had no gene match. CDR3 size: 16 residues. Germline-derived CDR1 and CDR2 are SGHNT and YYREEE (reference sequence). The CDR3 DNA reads TGTGCCAGCAGCTTCCCGGGACTAGCGGTCACAGATACGCAGTATTTT. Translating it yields CASSFPGLAVTDTQYF.

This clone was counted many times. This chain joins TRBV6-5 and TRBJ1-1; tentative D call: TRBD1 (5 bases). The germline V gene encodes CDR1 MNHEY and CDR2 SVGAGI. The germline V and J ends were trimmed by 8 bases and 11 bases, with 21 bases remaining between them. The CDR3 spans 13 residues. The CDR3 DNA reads TGTGCCAGCCATCCCGCGTGGCGGGACCCGGCTTTCTTT. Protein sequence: CASHPAWRDPAFF.

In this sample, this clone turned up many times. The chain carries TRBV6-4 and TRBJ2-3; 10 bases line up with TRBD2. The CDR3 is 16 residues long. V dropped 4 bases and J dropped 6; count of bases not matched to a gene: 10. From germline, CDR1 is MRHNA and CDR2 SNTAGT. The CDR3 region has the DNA TGTGCCAGCAGTGCCGAGAGCGGGGGGGCCTCGGATACGCAGTATTTT. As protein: CASSAESGGASDTQYF.

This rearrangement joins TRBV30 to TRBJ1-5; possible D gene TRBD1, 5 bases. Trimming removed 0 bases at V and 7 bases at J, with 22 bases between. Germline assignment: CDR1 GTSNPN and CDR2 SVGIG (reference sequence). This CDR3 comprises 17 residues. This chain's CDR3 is CAWSVSGLGRLGQPQHF. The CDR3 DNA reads TGTGCCTGGAGTGTATCGGGCCTGGGGCGTCTTGGACAGCCCCAGCATTTT.

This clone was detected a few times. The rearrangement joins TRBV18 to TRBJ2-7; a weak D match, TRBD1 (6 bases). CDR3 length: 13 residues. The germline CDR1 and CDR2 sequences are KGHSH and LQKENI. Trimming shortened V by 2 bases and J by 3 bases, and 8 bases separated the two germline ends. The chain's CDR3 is CASSPNRVYEQYF. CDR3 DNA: TGTGCCAGCTCACCAAACAGGGTCTACGAGCAGTACTTC.

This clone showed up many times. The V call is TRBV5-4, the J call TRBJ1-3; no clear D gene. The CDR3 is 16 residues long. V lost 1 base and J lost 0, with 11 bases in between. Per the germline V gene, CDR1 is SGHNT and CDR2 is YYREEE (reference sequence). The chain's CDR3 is CASSLLGSTSGNTIYF. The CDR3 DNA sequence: TGTGCCAGCAGCTTGCTCGGGAGCACCTCTGGAAACACCATATATTTT.

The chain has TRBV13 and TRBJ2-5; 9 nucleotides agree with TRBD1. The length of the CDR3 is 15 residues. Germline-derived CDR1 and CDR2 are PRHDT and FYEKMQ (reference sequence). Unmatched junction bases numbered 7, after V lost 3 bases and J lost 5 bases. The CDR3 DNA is TGTGCCAGCAGCTTCCTAACAGGGGGCGCGGAGACCCAGTACTTC. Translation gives CASSFLTGGAETQYF.

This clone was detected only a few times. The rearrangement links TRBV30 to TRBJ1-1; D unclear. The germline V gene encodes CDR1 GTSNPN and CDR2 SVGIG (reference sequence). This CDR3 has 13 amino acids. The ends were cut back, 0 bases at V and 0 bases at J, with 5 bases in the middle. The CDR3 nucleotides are TGTGCCTGGAGTGTAGCCCTGAACACTGAAGCTTTCTTT. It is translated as CAWSVALNTEAFF. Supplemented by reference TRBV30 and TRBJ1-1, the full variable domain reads SQTIHQWPATLVQPVGSPLSLECTVEGTSNPNLYWYRQAAGRGLQLLFYSVGIGQISSEVPQNLSASRPQDRQFILSSKKLLLSDSGFYLCAWSVALNTEAFFGQGTRLTVV.

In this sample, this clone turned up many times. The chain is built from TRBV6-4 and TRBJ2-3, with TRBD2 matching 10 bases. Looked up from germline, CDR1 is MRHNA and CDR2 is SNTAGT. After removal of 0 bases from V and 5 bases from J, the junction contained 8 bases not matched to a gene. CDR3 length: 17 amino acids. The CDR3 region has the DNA TGTGCCAGCAGTGACTCGAAATCTAGCGGGGGACAAGATACGCAGTATTTT. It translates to CASSDSKSSGGQDTQYF.

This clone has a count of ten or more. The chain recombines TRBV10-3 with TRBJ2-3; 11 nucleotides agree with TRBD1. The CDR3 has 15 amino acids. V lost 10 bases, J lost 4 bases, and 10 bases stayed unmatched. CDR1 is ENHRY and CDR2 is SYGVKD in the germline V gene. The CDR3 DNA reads TGTGCCACCGGGACAGGGGGTTTTGGGGCAGATACGCAGTATTTT. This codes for CATGTGGFGADTQYF.

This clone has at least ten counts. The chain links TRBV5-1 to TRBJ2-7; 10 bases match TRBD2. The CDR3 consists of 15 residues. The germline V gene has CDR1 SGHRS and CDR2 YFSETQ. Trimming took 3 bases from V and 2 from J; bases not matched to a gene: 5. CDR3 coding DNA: TGCGCCAGCAGCTCCGGACTAGCGGTTACCTACGAGCAGTACTTC. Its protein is CASSSGLAVTYEQYF.

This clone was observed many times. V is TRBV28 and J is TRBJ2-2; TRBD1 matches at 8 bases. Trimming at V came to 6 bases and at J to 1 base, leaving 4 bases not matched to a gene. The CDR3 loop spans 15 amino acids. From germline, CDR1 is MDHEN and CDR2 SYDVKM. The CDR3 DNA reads TGTGCCAGCAGCGAGGGACAGGTGAACACCGGGGAGCTGTTTTTT. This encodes CASSEGQVNTGELFF.

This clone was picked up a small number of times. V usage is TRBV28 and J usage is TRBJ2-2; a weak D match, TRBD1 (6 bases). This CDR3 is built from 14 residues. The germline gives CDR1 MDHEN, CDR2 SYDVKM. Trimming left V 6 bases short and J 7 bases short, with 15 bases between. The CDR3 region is CASRNRDSGGELFF. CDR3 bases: TGTGCCAGCAGGAACAGGGATTCTGGCGGGGAGCTGTTTTTT.

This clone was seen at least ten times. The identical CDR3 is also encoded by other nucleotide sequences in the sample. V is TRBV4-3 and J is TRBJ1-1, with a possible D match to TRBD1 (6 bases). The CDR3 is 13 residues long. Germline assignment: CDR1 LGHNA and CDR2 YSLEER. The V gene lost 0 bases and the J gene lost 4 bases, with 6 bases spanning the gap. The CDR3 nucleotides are TGCGCCAGCAGCCAAGACAGGGGCACTGAAGCTTTCTTT. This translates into CASSQDRGTEAFF.

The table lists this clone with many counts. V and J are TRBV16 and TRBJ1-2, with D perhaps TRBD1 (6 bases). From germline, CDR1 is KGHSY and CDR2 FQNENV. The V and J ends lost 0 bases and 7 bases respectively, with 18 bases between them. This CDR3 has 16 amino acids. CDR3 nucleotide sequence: TGTGCCAGCAGCCAATCGAGTGGGGGCCTGGGATCTGGCTACACCTTC. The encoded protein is CASSQSSGGLGSGYTF.

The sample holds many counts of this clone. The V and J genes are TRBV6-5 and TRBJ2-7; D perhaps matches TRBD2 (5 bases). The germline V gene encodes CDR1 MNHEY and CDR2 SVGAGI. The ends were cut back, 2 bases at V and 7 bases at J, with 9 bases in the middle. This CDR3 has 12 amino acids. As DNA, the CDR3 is TGTGCCAGCAGTTACGACCGCGGGGAGCAGTACTTC. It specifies CASSYDRGEQYF.

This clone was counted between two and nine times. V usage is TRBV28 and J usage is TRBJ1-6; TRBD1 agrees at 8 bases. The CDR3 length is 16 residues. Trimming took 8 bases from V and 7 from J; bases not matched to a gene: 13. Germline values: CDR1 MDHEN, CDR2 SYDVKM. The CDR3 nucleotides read TGTGCCAGCGGCCTATGGACAGGGTTAGGCAATTCACCCCTCCACTTT. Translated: CASGLWTGLGNSPLHF.

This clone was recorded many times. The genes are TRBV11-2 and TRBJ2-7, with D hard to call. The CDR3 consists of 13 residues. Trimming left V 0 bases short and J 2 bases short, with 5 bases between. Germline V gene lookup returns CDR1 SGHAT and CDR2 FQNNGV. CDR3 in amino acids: CASSLDGPYEQYF. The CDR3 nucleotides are TGTGCCAGCAGCTTAGATGGGCCCTACGAGCAGTACTTC.

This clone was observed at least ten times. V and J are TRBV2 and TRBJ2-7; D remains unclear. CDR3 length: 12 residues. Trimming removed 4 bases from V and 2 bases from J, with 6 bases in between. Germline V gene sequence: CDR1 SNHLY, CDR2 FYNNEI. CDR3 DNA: TGTGCCAGCAGTGCAAATGCCTACGAGCAGTACTTC. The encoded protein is CASSANAYEQYF.